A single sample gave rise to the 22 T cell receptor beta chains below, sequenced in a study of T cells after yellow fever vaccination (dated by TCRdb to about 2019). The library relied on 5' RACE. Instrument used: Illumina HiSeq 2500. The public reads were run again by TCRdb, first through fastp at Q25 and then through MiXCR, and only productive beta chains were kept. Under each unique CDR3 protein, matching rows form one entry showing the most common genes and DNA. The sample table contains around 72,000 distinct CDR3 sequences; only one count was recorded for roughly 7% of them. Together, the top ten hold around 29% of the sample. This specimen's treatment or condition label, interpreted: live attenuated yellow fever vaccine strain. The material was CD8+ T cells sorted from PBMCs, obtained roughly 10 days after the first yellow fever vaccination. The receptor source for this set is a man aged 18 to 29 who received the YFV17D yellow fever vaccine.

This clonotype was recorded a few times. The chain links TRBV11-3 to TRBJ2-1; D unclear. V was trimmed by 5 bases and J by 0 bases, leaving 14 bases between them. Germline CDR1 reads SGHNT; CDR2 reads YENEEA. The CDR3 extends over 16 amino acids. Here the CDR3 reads CASSPGGTSSYNEQFF. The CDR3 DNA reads TGTGCCAGCAGCCCAGGCGGTACCAGCTCCTACAATGAGCAGTTCTTC. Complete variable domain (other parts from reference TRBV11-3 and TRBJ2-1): EAGVVQSPRYKIIEKKQPVAFWCNPISGHNTLYWYLQNLGQGPELLIRYENEEAVDDSQLPKDRFSAERLKGVDSTLKIQPAELGDSAVYLCASSPGGTSSYNEQFFGPGTRLTVL.

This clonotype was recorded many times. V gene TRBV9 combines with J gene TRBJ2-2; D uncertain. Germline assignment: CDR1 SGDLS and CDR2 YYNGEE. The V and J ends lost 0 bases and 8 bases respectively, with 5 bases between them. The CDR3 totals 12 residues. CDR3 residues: CASSVAEGELFF. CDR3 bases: TGTGCCAGCAGCGTAGCTGAAGGGGAGCTGTTTTTT.

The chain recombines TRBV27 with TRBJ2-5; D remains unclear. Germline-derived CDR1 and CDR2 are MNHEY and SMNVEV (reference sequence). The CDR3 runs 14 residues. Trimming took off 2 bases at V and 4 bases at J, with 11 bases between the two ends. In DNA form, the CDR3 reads TGTGCCAGCAGTTTACGCCCGTTTAGAGAGACCCAGTACTTC. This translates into CASSLRPFRETQYF.

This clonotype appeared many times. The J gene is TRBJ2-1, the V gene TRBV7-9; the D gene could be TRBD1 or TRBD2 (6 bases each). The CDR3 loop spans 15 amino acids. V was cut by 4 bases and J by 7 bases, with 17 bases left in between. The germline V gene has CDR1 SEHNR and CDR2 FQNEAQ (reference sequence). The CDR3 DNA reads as TGTGCCAGCAGCTCACCAACCGGGGGCAGAAATGAGCAGTTCTTC. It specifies CASSSPTGGRNEQFF.

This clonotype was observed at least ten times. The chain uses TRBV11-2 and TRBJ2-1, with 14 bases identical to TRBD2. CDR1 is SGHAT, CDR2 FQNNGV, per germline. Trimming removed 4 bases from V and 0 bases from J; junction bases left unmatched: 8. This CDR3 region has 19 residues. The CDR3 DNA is TGTGCCAGCAGCTCGGGACTAGCGGGGGTCCTTAGCTCCTACAATGAGCAGTTCTTC. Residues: CASSSGLAGVLSSYNEQFF. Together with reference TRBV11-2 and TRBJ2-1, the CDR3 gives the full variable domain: EAGVAQSPRYKIIEKRQSVAFWCNPISGHATLYWYQQILGQGPKLLIQFQNNGVVDDSQLPKDRFSAERLKGVDSTLKIQPAKLEDSAVYLCASSSGLAGVLSSYNEQFFGPGTRLTVL.

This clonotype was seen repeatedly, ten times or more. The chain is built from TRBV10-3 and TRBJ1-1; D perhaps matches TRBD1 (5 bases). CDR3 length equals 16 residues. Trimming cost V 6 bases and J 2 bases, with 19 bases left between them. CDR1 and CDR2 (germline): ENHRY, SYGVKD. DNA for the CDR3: TGTGCCATCAGCCAGAGGGGTGAGGGCCCCAACACTGAAGCTTTCTTT. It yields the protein CAISQRGEGPNTEAFF.

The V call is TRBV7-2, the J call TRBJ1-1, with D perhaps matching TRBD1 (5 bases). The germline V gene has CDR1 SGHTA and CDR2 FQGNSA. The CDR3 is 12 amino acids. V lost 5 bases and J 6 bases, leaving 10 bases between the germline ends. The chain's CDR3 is CASSQDNPEAFF. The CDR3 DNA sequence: TGTGCCAGCAGCCAGGACAACCCTGAAGCTTTCTTT.

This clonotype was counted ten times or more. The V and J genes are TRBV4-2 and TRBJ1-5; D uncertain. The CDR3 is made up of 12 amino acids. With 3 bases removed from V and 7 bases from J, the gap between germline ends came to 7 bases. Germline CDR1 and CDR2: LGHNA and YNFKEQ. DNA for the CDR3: TGTGCCAGCAGCCAGGGTTACCAGCCCCAGCATTTT. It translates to CASSQGYQPQHF.

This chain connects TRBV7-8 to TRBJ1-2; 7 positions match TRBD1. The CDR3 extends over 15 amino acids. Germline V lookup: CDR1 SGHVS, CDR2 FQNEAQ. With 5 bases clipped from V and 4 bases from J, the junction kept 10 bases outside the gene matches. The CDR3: CASSKTGKLAYGYTF. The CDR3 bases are TGTGCCAGCAGCAAGACAGGGAAACTTGCCTATGGCTACACCTTC.

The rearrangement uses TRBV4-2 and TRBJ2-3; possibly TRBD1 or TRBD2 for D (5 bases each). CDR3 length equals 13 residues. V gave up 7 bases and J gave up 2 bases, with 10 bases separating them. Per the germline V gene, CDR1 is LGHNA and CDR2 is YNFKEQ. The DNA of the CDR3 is TGTGCCAGCAAGGGGCTAGCCACAGATACGCAGTATTTT. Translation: CASKGLATDTQYF.

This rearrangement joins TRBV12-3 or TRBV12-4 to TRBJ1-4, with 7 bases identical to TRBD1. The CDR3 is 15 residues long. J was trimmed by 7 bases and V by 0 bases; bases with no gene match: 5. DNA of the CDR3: TGTGCCAGCAGTTTAGCAGGGGGCGAGAGTGAAAAACTGTTTTTT. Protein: CASSLAGGESEKLFF.

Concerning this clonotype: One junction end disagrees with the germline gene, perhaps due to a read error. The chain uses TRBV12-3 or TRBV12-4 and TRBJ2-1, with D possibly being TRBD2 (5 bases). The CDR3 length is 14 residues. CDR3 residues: CASGRLGSYNEQLF. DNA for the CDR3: TGTGCCAGCGGCCGCCTGGGGAGCTACAATGAGCAGTTATTC.

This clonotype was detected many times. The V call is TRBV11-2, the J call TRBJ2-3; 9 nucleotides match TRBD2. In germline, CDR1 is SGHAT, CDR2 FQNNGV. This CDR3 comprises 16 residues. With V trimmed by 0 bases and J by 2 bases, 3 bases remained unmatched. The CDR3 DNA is TGTGCCAGCAGCTTAGAGAGCGGGGGGACCACAGATACGCAGTATTTT. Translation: CASSLESGGTTDTQYF.

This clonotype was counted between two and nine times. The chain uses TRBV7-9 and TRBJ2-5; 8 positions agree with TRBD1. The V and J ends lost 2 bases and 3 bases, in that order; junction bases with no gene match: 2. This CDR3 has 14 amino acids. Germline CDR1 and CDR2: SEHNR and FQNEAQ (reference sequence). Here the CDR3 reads CASSLRGQEETQYF. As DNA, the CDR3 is TGTGCCAGCAGCTTACGGGGACAGGAAGAGACCCAGTACTTC.

The CDR3 loop reads CASSHPDSPTDTQYF. The DNA for the CDR3 is TGTGCCAGCTCACACCCAGACAGCCCCACAGATACGCAGTATTTT. The rearrangement links TRBV18 to TRBJ2-3; D might be TRBD1 (5 bases). Trimming pared 4 bases from V and 2 bases from J, leaving 13 bases between. CDR3 length: 15 amino acids. The germline gives CDR1 KGHSH, CDR2 LQKENI.

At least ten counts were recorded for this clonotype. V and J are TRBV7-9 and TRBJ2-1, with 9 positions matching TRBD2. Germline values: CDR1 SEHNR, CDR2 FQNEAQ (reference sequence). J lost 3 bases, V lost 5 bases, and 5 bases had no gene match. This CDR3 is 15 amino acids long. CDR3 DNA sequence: TGTGCCAGCAGCCCGCGGGGGGGCCTCTACAATGAGCAGTTCTTC. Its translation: CASSPRGGLYNEQFF. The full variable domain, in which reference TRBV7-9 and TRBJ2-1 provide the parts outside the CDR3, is DTGVSQNPRHKITKRGQNVTFRCDPISEHNRLYWYRQTLGQGPEFLTYFQNEAQLEKSRLLSDRFSAERPKGSFSTLEIQRTEQGDSAMYLCASSPRGGLYNEQFFGPGTRLTVL.

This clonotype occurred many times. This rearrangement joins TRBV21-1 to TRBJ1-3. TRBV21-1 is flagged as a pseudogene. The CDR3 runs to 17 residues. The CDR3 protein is CASRRPGAWNSGNTIYF. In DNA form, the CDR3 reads TGTGCCAGCAGGAGACCCGGGGCTTGGAACTCTGGAAACACCATATATTTT.

CDR3 sequence (DNA): TGTGCCACCAGTGCCGTAGACAGAGGTCGGGAGACCCAGTACTTC. Its translation: CATSAVDRGRETQYF. The chain employs TRBV24-1 and TRBJ2-5; tentative D call: TRBD1 (5 bases). The germline gives CDR1 KGHDR, CDR2 SFDVKD. CDR3 length equals 15 residues. V lost 5 bases, J lost 5 bases, and 17 bases lay in between.

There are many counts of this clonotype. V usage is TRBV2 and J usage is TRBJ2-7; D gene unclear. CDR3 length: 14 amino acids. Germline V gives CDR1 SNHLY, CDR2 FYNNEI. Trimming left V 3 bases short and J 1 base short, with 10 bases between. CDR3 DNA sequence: TGTGCCAGCAGTGACCCCCGACTTTCCTACGAGCAGTACTTC. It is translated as CASSDPRLSYEQYF. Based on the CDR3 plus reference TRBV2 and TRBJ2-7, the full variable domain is EPEVTQTPSHQVTQMGQEVILRCVPISNHLYFYWYRQILGQKVEFLVSFYNNEISEKSEIFDDQFSVERPDGSNFTLKIRSTKLEDSAMYFCASSDPRLSYEQYFGPGTRLTVT.

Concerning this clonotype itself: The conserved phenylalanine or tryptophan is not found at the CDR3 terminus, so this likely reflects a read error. CDR3 protein: CASSGQGSQPQHC. For the CDR3, the DNA is TGTGCCAGTAGTGGGCAGGGTAGTCAGCCCCAGCATTGT. The chain joins TRBV19 to TRBJ1-5; a weak D match, TRBD1 (5 bases). V lost 5 bases to trimming and J lost 6 bases, with 11 bases between them. The CDR3 totals 13 residues. The germline V gene has CDR1 LNHDA and CDR2 SQIVND (reference sequence).

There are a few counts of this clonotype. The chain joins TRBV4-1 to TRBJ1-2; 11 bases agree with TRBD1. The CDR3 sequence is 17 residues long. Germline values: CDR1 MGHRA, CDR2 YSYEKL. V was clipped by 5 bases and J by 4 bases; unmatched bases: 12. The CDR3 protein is CASSTGQGAGRTYGYTF. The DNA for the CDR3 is TGCGCCAGCAGCACCGGACAGGGGGCAGGACGGACCTATGGCTACACCTTC.

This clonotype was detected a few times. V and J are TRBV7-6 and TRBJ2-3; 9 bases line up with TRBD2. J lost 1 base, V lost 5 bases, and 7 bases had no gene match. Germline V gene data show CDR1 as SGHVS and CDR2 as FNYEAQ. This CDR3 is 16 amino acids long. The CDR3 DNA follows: TGTGCCAGCAGCCTCGGAGCGGGGGGTGGCACAGATACGCAGTATTTT. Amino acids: CASSLGAGGGTDTQYF.